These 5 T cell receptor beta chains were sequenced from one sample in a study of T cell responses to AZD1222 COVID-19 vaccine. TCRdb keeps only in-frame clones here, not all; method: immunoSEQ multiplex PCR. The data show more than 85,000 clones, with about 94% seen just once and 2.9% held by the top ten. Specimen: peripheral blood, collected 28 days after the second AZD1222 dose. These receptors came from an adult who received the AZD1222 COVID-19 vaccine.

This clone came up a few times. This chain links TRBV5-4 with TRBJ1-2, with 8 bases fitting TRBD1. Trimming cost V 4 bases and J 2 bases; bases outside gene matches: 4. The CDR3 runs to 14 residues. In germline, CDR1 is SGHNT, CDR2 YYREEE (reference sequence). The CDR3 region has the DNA TGTGCCAGCAGCCCGGGACAGGAAAACTATGGCTACACCTTC. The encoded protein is CASSPGQENYGYTF.

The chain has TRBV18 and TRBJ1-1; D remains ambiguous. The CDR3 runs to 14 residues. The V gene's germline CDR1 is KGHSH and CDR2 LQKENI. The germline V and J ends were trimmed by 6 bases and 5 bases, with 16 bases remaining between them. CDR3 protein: CASSPKSGWTEAFF. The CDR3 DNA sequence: TGTGCCAGCTCCCCCAAGTCGGGTTGGACTGAAGCTTTCTTT.

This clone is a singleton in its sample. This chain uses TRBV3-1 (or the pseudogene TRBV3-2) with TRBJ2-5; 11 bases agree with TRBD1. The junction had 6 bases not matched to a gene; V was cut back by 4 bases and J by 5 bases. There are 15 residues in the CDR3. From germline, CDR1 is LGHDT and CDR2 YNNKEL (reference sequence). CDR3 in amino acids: CASSRGQGARETQYF. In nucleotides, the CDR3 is TGTGCCAGCAGCCGTGGACAGGGGGCGCGGGAGACCCAGTACTTC.

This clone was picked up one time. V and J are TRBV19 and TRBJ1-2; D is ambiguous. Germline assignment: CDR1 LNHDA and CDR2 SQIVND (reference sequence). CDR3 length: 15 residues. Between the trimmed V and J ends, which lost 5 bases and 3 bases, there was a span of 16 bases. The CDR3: CASSLFPADHYGYTF. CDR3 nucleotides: TGTGCCAGTAGTCTCTTCCCCGCAGATCACTATGGCTACACCTTC.

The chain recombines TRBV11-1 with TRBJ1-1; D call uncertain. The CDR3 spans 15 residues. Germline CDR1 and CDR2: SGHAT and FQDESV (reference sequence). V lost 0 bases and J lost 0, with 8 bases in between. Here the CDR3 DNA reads TGTGCCAGCAGCTTAGCGGGCAGATTGAACACTGAAGCTTTCTTT. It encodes CASSLAGRLNTEAFF.